This T cell receptor beta chain was documented in a study of cytomegalovirus exposure and HLA in healthy donors. Study findings and constraints: CMV antigen specificity of a few CMV-associated chains was confirmed in vitro. TCR beta chain V- and J-gene trimming was linked, in a later analysis, to a missense variant in DCLRE1C. Being productive about 87% or about 30% of the time was typical of most TCR beta V segments in an earlier analysis. It was reportedly the case that the classifier diagnosed cytomegalovirus status with high specificity and sensitivity.

Use of 60 Vbeta and 13 Jbeta primers characterized the PCR. Generated by immunoSEQ multiplex PCR, the TCRdb table keeps only in-frame clones and is missing some. Among 150,000 to 190,000 clones listed, roughly 81% were seen once. Germline V gene sequence: CDR1 MNHEY, CDR2 SVGAGI. The CDR3 covers 13 residues. On this clone itself: Its antigen is not identified. The junction and the germline gene differ at one end; a read error may be behind it.

This receptor was taken from a woman younger than 30 in good health and CMV-seronegative. Sequenced sample: PBMCs. This chain uses TRBV6-5 with TRBJ2-1; D remains unclear. In DNA, the CDR3 is TGTGCCGGCAGCTATAGCTCCTACAATGAGCAGTTCTTC. As protein: CAGSYSSYNEQFF.